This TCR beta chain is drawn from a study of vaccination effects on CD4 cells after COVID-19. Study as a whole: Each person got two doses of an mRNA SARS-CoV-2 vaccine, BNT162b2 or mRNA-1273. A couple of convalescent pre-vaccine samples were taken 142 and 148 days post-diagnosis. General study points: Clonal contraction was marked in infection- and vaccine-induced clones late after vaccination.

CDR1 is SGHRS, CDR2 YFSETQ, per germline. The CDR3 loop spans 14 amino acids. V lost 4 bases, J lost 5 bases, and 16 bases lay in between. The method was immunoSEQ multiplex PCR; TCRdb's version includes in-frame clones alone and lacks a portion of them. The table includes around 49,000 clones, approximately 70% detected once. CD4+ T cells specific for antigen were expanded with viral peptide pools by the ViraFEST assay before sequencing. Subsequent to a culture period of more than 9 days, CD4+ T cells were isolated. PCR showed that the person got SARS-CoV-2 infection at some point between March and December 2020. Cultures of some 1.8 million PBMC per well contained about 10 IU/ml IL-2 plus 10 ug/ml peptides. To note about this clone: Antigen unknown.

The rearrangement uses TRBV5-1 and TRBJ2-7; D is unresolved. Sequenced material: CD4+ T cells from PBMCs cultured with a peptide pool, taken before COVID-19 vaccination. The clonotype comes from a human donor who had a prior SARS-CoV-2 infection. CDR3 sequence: CASSPVQSRHEQYF. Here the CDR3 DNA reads TGCGCCAGCAGCCCGGTCCAAAGCCGCCACGAGCAGTACTTC.